The 17 T cell receptor beta chains listed next were all sequenced from one sample in a study of blood T cells in healthy people across ages. Using a J-beta primer mix together with a sample-barcoded 5' primer, a second PCR was run for roughly 7 to 12 cycles. TCRdb re-called the 5' RACE reads with MiXCR, one entry per CDR3 protein. The sample holds 600,000 or so distinct CDR3 sequences, 40% to 50% seen once. The sequenced material came from blood. These receptors came from a man aged 80 or over in good health.

The chain couples TRBV29-1 to TRBJ2-1, with TRBD1 matching 8 bases. CDR1 SQVTM and CDR2 ANQGSEA come from the germline V gene. Trimming at V came to 6 bases and at J to 7 bases, leaving 8 bases not matched to a gene. This CDR3 contains 13 residues. CDR3 nucleotides: TGCAGCGTCGGGACAGGCCTGACGAATGAGCAGTTCTTC. Translated, it gives CSVGTGLTNEQFF.

The genes are TRBV6-5 and TRBJ1-5; D is unresolved. The CDR3 is 14 residues long. Looked up from germline, CDR1 is MNHEY and CDR2 is SVGAGI. Trimming removed 6 bases from V and 1 base from J, with 10 bases in between. The CDR3 sequence is CASSWTRSNQPQHF. The CDR3 DNA sequence: TGTGCCAGCAGCTGGACCAGGAGCAATCAGCCCCAGCATTTT.

The sample holds a few counts of this clonotype. The genes are TRBV7-2 and TRBJ2-3; D is ambiguous. The germline gives CDR1 SGHTA, CDR2 FQGNSA. The CDR3 totals 12 residues. V lost 5 bases to trimming and J lost 10 bases, with 13 bases between them. The CDR3 bases are TGTGCCAGCAGCCTTACCACCCGGTCGCAGTATTTT. It translates to CASSLTTRSQYF.

This clonotype appeared a few times. This chain connects TRBV28 to TRBJ2-7; D is perhaps TRBD1 or TRBD2 (5 bases each). The CDR3 has 14 amino acids. V gave up 6 bases and J gave up 3 bases, with 15 bases separating them. CDR1 and CDR2 from the germline V gene are MDHEN and SYDVKM. CDR3 sequence reads: CASSQLGPDYEQYF. CDR3 nucleotides: TGTGCCAGCAGCCAACTGGGACCGGACTACGAGCAGTACTTC.

This clonotype was seen only a few times. The V call is TRBV7-3, the J call TRBJ2-1; D is uncertain. The ends were cut back, 2 bases at V and 0 bases at J, with 11 bases in the middle. The CDR3 consists of 16 residues. Germline values: CDR1 SGHTA, CDR2 FQGTGA. CDR3 residues: CASSLRAGSSYNEQFF. DNA of the CDR3: TGTGCCAGCAGCTTACGGGCAGGCAGCTCCTACAATGAGCAGTTCTTC.

The chain has TRBV6-2 or TRBV6-3 and TRBJ2-1, with D tentatively TRBD2 (6 bases). The germline V gene has CDR1 MNHEY and CDR2 SVGEGT. The ends were cut back, 10 bases at V and 8 bases at J, with 12 bases in the middle. CDR3 size: 11 residues. CDR3 sequence: CATLAWDEQFF. The CDR3 coding sequence is TGTGCCACCCTAGCGTGGGATGAGCAGTTCTTC.

A few counts support this clonotype. V and J are TRBV18 and TRBJ2-5; 7 positions match TRBD1. The J call may be in error: the DNA end matches TRBJ2-7 better. The CDR3 is made up of 14 amino acids. Germline V lookup: CDR1 KGHSH, CDR2 LQKENI. CDR3 DNA sequence: TGTGCCAGCTCACCTGGGACAGCAAACTACGAGCAGTACTTC. This translates into CASSPGTANYEQYF.

The chain recombines TRBV12-3 or TRBV12-4 with TRBJ1-1; no clear D gene. CDR3 length equals 15 residues. Trimming took 0 bases from V and 5 from J, leaving 13 bases between them. CDR3 nucleotides: TGTGCCAGCAGTTTAGCGATGCCGGTGAGAACTGAAGCTTTCTTT. This translates into CASSLAMPVRTEAFF.

The J gene is TRBJ2-5, the V gene TRBV20-1, with D perhaps being TRBD1 or TRBD2 (5 bases each). There are 12 residues in the CDR3. Germline-derived CDR1 and CDR2 are DFQATT and SNEGSKA (reference sequence). Trimming removed 4 bases at V and 11 bases at J, with 17 bases between. CDR3 nucleotide sequence: TGCAGTGCTACCGGAGGACATTCGGAGCAGTACTTC. Its protein product is CSATGGHSEQYF.

This clonotype appeared a few times. The chain has TRBV28 and TRBJ2-1; D may be TRBD1 (6 bases). Germline V lookup: CDR1 MDHEN, CDR2 SYDVKM. The CDR3 runs to 16 residues. V lost 3 bases, J lost 6 bases, and 18 bases lay in between. The CDR3: CASSLERVGASNEQFF. The CDR3 DNA is TGTGCCAGCAGTTTGGAGAGGGTGGGGGCATCCAATGAGCAGTTCTTC. The full variable domain, rest sourced from reference TRBV28 and TRBJ2-1, is DVKVTQSSRYLVKRTGEKVFLECVQDMDHENMFWYRQDPGLGLRLIYFSYDVKMKEKGDIPEGYSVSREKKERFSLILESASTNQTSMYLCASSLERVGASNEQFFGPGTRLTVL.

This sequence joins TRBV6-6 and TRBJ1-1; possibly TRBD1 for D (5 bases). The length of the CDR3 is 14 residues. V was cut by 4 bases and J by 4 bases, with 13 bases left in between. From germline, CDR1 is MNHNY and CDR2 SVGAGI (reference sequence). The CDR3 sequence: CASSCQGLGTEAFF. Here the CDR3 DNA reads TGTGCCAGCAGTTGCCAGGGTTTGGGCACTGAAGCTTTCTTT.

This chain links TRBV9 with TRBJ2-1; possibly TRBD1 for D (6 bases). Germline V lookup: CDR1 SGDLS, CDR2 YYNGEE. The CDR3 extends over 13 amino acids. The germline V and J ends were trimmed by 0 bases and 8 bases, with 9 bases remaining between them. The CDR3 DNA is TGTGCCAGCAGCGTAGATTGGGGGCATGAGCAGTTCTTC. Translating it yields CASSVDWGHEQFF.

The chain combines TRBV20-1 with TRBJ1-1; D is unclear. The V end lost 1 base, the J end lost 5 bases, and 11 bases lay between the germline ends. The CDR3 is 13 residues long. Germline lookup yields CDR1 DFQATT and CDR2 SNEGSKA (reference sequence). The CDR3 region has the DNA TGCAGTGCTAGAGGAAGGAGAGTAACTGAAGCTTTCTTT. It specifies CSARGRRVTEAFF.

The chain employs TRBV6-2 or TRBV6-3 and TRBJ2-1, with a weak D call TRBD2 (6 bases). Germline CDR1 and CDR2: MNHEY and SVGEGT. The CDR3 is 15 amino acids. The V and J ends lost 6 bases and 0 bases respectively, with 12 bases between them. This CDR3 is CASRKAGDSYNEQFF. CDR3 DNA sequence: TGTGCCAGCAGAAAAGCGGGTGACTCCTACAATGAGCAGTTCTTC.

The V gene is TRBV10-3, the J gene TRBJ1-1; 7 bases align to TRBD1. The CDR3 sequence is 14 residues long. Germline CDR1 ENHRY, CDR2 SYGVKD. V was clipped by 2 bases and J by 10 bases; unmatched bases: 10. The CDR3: CAISEGTDGGGAFF. The DNA of the CDR3 is TGTGCCATCAGTGAGGGGACAGACGGAGGGGGAGCTTTCTTT.

The CDR3 nucleotides are TGCAGTGCTAGGGAGCCGGGGAAGGTTACGGACGAGCAGTACTTC. It codes for CSAREPGKVTDEQYF. This chain links TRBV20-1 with TRBJ2-7, with D perhaps matching TRBD2 (5 bases). The length of the CDR3 is 15 residues. V was shortened by 3 bases and J by 5 bases, with 20 bases between the two germline ends. Germline V CDR1 and CDR2: DFQATT, SNEGSKA (reference sequence).

This rearrangement joins TRBV12-3 or TRBV12-4 to TRBJ1-1; D might be TRBD1 (6 bases). This CDR3 region has 14 residues. V gave up 5 bases and J gave up 4 bases, with 14 bases separating them. The CDR3 sequence: CASSQLVGGTEAFF. In nucleotides, the CDR3 is TGTGCCAGCAGTCAGCTGGTAGGGGGCACTGAAGCTTTCTTT.